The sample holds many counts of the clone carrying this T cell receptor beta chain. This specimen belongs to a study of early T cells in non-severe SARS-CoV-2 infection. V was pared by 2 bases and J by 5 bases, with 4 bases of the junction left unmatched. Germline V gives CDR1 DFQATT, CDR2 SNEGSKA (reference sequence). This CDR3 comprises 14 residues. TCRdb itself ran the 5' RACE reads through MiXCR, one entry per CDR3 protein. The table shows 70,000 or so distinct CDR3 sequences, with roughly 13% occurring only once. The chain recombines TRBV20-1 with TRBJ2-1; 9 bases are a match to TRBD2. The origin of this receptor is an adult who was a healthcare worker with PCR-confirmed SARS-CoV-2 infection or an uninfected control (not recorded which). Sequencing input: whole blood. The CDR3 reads CSARRGGANNEQFF. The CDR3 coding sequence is TGCAGTGCTAGACGCGGGGGGGCTAACAATGAGCAGTTCTTC.